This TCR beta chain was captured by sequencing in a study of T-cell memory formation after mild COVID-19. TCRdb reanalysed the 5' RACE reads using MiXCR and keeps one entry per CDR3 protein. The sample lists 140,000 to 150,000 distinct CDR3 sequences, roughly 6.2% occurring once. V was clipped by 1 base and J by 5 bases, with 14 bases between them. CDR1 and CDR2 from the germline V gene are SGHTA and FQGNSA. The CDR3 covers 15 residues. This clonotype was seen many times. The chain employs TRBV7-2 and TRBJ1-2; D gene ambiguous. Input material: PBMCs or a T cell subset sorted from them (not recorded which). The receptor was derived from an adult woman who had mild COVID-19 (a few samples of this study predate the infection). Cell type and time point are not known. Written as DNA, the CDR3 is TGTGCCAGCAGCTTAGATGGCAGAGCACGATATGGCTACACCTTC. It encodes CASSLDGRARYGYTF.